Presented here are 9 T cell receptor beta chains from one specimen sequenced in a study of OX40 agonist ivuxolimab in advanced cancers. The assay was immunoSEQ multiplex PCR, and TCRdb's table has in-frame clones only and misses some. This sample carries about 82,000 clones, roughly 83% of them seen once, and the ten largest clones take approximately 0.79%. The sequences come from CD4+ or CD8+ T cells sorted from blood, collected in a trial of the OX40 agonist ivuxolimab. Source of these receptors: an adult with an advanced solid tumor such as melanoma, head and neck, liver or kidney cancer.

J is TRBJ2-7 and V is TRBV6-1; TRBD1 matches at 9 bases. Germline V gene lookup returns CDR1 MNHNS and CDR2 SASEGT. J gave up 4 bases and V 7 bases, and 11 bases lay outside the gene matches. The CDR3 sequence is 15 residues long. The CDR3 DNA reads as TGTGCCAGCAATCGGCCGGGACAGGGTTTATACGAGCAGTACTTC. Amino acids: CASNRPGQGLYEQYF.

This chain uses TRBV30 with TRBJ2-7; maybe TRBD2 (5 bases). CDR3 size: 12 residues. CDR1 is GTSNPN and CDR2 is SVGIG in the germline V gene (reference sequence). The V and J ends lost 4 bases and 5 bases respectively, with 12 bases between them. The CDR3 DNA is TGTGCCTGGAATGCGGGCTTGGACGAGCAGTACTTC. This codes for CAWNAGLDEQYF.

J is TRBJ1-6 and V is TRBV4-1; D is perhaps TRBD1 (6 bases). Looked up from germline, CDR1 is MGHRA and CDR2 is YSYEKL. V was trimmed by 4 bases and J by 6 bases, leaving 10 bases between them. The CDR3 extends over 14 amino acids. CDR3 in amino acids: CASSREQGNSPLHF. CDR3 sequence (DNA): TGCGCCAGCAGCCGAGAACAGGGTAATTCACCCCTCCACTTT.

The chain is built from TRBV30 and TRBJ1-5; tentatively, D is TRBD1 (6 bases). This CDR3 is 14 amino acids long. V lost 1 base and J 3 bases, leaving 10 bases between the germline ends. The germline gives CDR1 GTSNPN, CDR2 SVGIG (reference sequence). CDR3 in amino acids: CAWSARDINQPQHF. The CDR3, as DNA: TGTGCCTGGAGTGCCCGGGACATCAATCAGCCCCAGCATTTT.

The chain uses TRBV25-1 and TRBJ2-1; D is unresolved. The CDR3 has 14 residues. Germline CDR1 is MGHDK and CDR2 is SYGVNS. Trimming shortened V by 4 bases and J by 1 base, and 8 bases separated the two germline ends. CDR3 sequence: CASSVHGSYNEQFF. CDR3 bases: TGTGCCAGCAGTGTCCATGGGTCCTACAATGAGCAGTTCTTC.

The chain carries TRBV7-2 and TRBJ1-1; D possibly corresponds to TRBD1 (6 bases). Germline lookup yields CDR1 SGHTA and CDR2 FQGNSA. The V gene lost 2 bases and the J gene lost 7 bases, with 17 bases spanning the gap. This CDR3 region has 15 residues. CDR3 amino acids: CASSLSRGGINEAFF. CDR3 sequence (DNA): TGTGCCAGCAGCTTATCCAGGGGTGGTATAAATGAAGCTTTCTTT.

The CDR3 loop is CASRPDEVQPQHF. The DNA for the CDR3 is TGTGCCAGCAGACCTGATGAGGTGCAGCCCCAGCATTTT. The chain has TRBV28 and TRBJ1-5; D is undetermined. The germline gives CDR1 MDHEN, CDR2 SYDVKM. V was pared by 6 bases and J by 7 bases, with 13 bases between. This CDR3 has 13 residues.

The gene calls are TRBV5-1 and TRBJ1-4; TRBD1 is a possible D gene (6 bases). V dropped 2 bases and J dropped 7 bases, with 12 bases sitting between them. CDR1 is SGHRS, CDR2 YFSETQ, per germline. CDR3 size: 14 residues. Written as DNA, the CDR3 is TGCGCCAGCAGCTTCCAGGGGAGAGGTGAAAAACTGTTTTTT. This encodes CASSFQGRGEKLFF. The full variable domain, completed using reference TRBV5-1 and TRBJ1-4, is KAGVTQTPRYLIKTRGQQVTLSCSPISGHRSVSWYQQTPGQGLQFLFEYFSETQRNKGNFPGRFSGRQFSNSRSEMNVSTLELGDSALYLCASSFQGRGEKLFFGSGTQLSVL.

CDR3 amino acids: CASSDLQGTQYF. The CDR3 DNA is TGTGCCAGCAGTGACCTACAGGGGACGCAGTATTTT. V and J are TRBV6-1 and TRBJ2-3; 7 nucleotides match TRBD1. This CDR3 region has 12 residues. Trimming at V came to 3 bases and at J to 9 bases, leaving 3 bases not matched to a gene. The germline CDR1 and CDR2 sequences are MNHNS and SASEGT.